This T cell receptor (beta chain) was sequenced for a study of blood T cell repertoires in COVID-19. The wider study: Sources were T cells, B-cell-depleted T cells, or PBMCs; the material itself was cDNA or gDNA.

Methods used by the authors: Counts of nucleated cells, estimated from reference gene primer amplification, were obtained. This table comes from immunoSEQ multiplex PCR, and its TCRdb copy is limited to in-frame clones, with some not included. From that table come the V and J calls and clone size; the DNA was used to work out D and trimming. This sample yields some 230,000 clones, of which more than 65% are seen a single time; roughly 2.4% belongs to the top ten. CDR3 length: 16 residues. CDR1 is LNHDA, CDR2 SQIVND, per germline (reference sequence). The germline V and J ends were trimmed by 2 bases and 0 bases, with 13 bases remaining between them.

This TCR came from a woman aged 55-75 years with acute or convalescent COVID-19. The rearrangement joins TRBV19 to TRBJ1-2; no reliable D call. Sequenced input: peripheral blood. This CDR3 is CASSIFSGVSNYGYTF. The CDR3 DNA reads TGTGCCAGTAGTATATTCTCTGGAGTCTCTAACTATGGCTACACCTTC. The full variable domain, in which reference TRBV19 and TRBJ1-2 provide the parts outside the CDR3, is DGGITQSPKYLFRKEGQNVTLSCEQNLNHDAMYWYRQDPGQGLRLIYYSQIVNDFQKGDIAEGYSVSREKKESFPLTVTSAQKNPTAFYLCASSIFSGVSNYGYTFGSGTRLTVV.